The 18 T cell receptor beta chains below come from one sample, sequenced in a study of radiation and T cells in renal cell carcinoma. This table comes from immunoSEQ multiplex PCR, and its TCRdb copy is limited to in-frame clones, with some not included. In the table there are tens of thousands of clones, roughly 80% of which are singletons. The sample's time point: blood 2 weeks post-SBRT. Treatment: 15 Gy SBRT to primary tumor, nephrectomy 4 weeks later. The sequencing used blood, collected from a patient whose treatment included radiotherapy and nephrectomy. The receptors come from a woman aged 70-85 years with renal cell carcinoma.

The CDR3 nucleotides are TGTGCCAGCGGACGATACCAGGGATCCTACAATGAGCAGTTCTTC. Its translation is CASGRYQGSYNEQFF. V usage is TRBV27 and J usage is TRBJ2-1; weak D call: TRBD1 (5 bases). Deletions cut 8 bases from V and 1 base from J, with 15 bases between. Germline CDR1 MNHEY, CDR2 SMNVEV (reference sequence). The CDR3 is made up of 15 amino acids.

The V gene is TRBV6-6, the J gene TRBJ2-1, with 7 bases matching TRBD1. V trimming: 2 bases; J trimming: 5 bases; junction bases outside the gene matches: 9. Germline-derived CDR1 and CDR2 are MNHNY and SVGAGI (reference sequence). This CDR3 has 16 residues. The CDR3 DNA reads TGTGCCAGCAGTTACCCCAAGACAGGGTTGAACAATGAGCAGTTCTTC. Protein product: CASSYPKTGLNNEQFF.

This chain connects TRBV4-2 to TRBJ2-3; 7 bases are shared with TRBD1. The CDR3 runs to 17 residues. CDR1 is LGHNA, CDR2 YNFKEQ, per germline. With V trimmed by 0 bases and J by 2 bases, 8 bases remained unmatched. Here the CDR3 reads CASSQDRDRIYTDTQYF. CDR3 DNA: TGTGCCAGCAGCCAAGATCGGGACAGAATATACACAGATACGCAGTATTTT.

V and J are TRBV4-2 and TRBJ2-3, with TRBD2 matching over 11 bases. V was clipped by 5 bases and J by 0 bases; unmatched bases: 4. The CDR3 has 16 residues. CDR1 is LGHNA and CDR2 is YNFKEQ in the germline V gene. The DNA of the CDR3 is TGTGCCAGCAGCGCGGGACTAGCGGATAGCACAGATACGCAGTATTTT. This encodes CASSAGLADSTDTQYF.

V is TRBV5-8 and J is TRBJ2-5; the match to TRBD2 covers 7 bases. J gave up 2 bases and V 7 bases, and 5 bases lay outside the gene matches. Germline CDR1 is SGHTS and CDR2 is YDEGEE. The CDR3 has 13 residues. The CDR3 here is CASRPSGQETQYF. The CDR3 coding sequence is TGTGCCAGCCGCCCTAGCGGACAAGAGACCCAGTACTTC.

The V gene is TRBV7-9, the J gene TRBJ2-3; 8 positions match TRBD1. Germline assignment: CDR1 SEHNR and CDR2 FQNEAQ (reference sequence). The CDR3 contains 13 residues. V was pared by 6 bases and J by 7 bases, with 6 bases of the junction left unmatched. CDR3 amino acids: CASRDTGGNTQYF. CDR3 DNA: TGTGCCAGCAGAGATACAGGGGGAAATACGCAGTATTTT.

This sequence joins TRBV4-3 and TRBJ2-7; TRBD2 is a possible D gene (6 bases). Trimming cost V 0 bases and J 3 bases, with 12 bases left between them. This CDR3 region has 15 residues. Looked up from germline, CDR1 is LGHNA and CDR2 is YSLEER. Written as DNA, the CDR3 is TGCGCCAGCAGCCAAGAAACGGGGACTGACTACGAGCAGTACTTC. Protein: CASSQETGTDYEQYF.

V usage is TRBV7-8 and J usage is TRBJ1-1; D not certain. Germline V CDR1 and CDR2: SGHVS, FQNEAQ. V was trimmed by 0 bases and J by 11 bases, leaving 19 bases between them. This CDR3 is built from 15 residues. CDR3 nucleotides: TGTGCCAGCAGCTTAGCCCCGGGCAGCCGAACTAGGGCTTTCTTT. It is translated as CASSLAPGSRTRAFF. Complete variable domain (other parts from reference TRBV7-8 and TRBJ1-1): GAGVSQSPRYKVAKRGQDVALRCDPISGHVSLFWYQQALGQGPEFLTYFQNEAQLDKSGLPSDRFFAERPEGSVSTLKIQRTQQEDSAVYLCASSLAPGSRTRAFFGQGTRLTVV.

This chain uses TRBV7-8 with TRBJ2-1, with TRBD2 as a possible D gene (6 bases). Trimming removed 3 bases from V and 10 bases from J, with 13 bases in between. The CDR3 is 13 amino acids. Germline V gene lookup returns CDR1 SGHVS and CDR2 FQNEAQ. In DNA, the CDR3 is TGTGCCAGCAGCTTGGGTAGGGGAGGAGAGCAGTTCTTC. Its protein product is CASSLGRGGEQFF.

The chain recombines TRBV5-6 with TRBJ2-5; 7 nucleotides line up with TRBD2. This CDR3 has 15 amino acids. V dropped 4 bases and J dropped 6; count of bases not matched to a gene: 12. CDR1 and CDR2 from the germline V gene are SGHDT and YYEEEE. CDR3 nucleotides: TGTGCCAGCAGCCCGCTGACGACTAGCAGCCAGACCCAGTACTTC. Translated, it gives CASSPLTTSSQTQYF. The whole variable domain, filled in from reference TRBV5-6 and TRBJ2-5, reads DAGVTQSPTHLIKTRGQQVTLRCSPKSGHDTVSWYQQALGQGPQFIFQYYEEEERQRGNFPDRFSGHQFPNYSSELNVNALLLGDSALYLCASSPLTTSSQTQYFGPGTRLLVL.

This clone is a singleton in its sample. V gene TRBV2 combines with J gene TRBJ2-5; TRBD1 agrees at 7 bases. V shed 0 bases and J 5 bases; nucleotides not matched to a gene: 6. The CDR3 is 15 residues long. Germline lookup yields CDR1 SNHLY and CDR2 FYNNEI. DNA of the CDR3: TGTGCCAGCAGTGAAGCGATGACAGGGTCTGAGACCCAGTACTTC. Amino acids: CASSEAMTGSETQYF.

This chain links TRBV19 with TRBJ1-1; 8 nucleotides match TRBD1. The junction had 6 bases not matched to a gene; V was cut back by 7 bases and J by 5 bases. Germline-derived CDR1 and CDR2 are LNHDA and SQIVND (reference sequence). The CDR3 extends over 13 amino acids. The CDR3 is CASTGGALTEAFF. The DNA of the CDR3 is TGTGCCAGTACAGGGGGCGCGTTGACTGAAGCTTTCTTT.

The chain uses TRBV2 and TRBJ2-7; 10 nucleotides align to TRBD2. The CDR3 loop spans 16 amino acids. The trim removed 4 bases at V and 5 bases at J, leaving 11 bases unmatched. Germline CDR1 reads SNHLY; CDR2 reads FYNNEI. CDR3: CASSVPFSGRANEQYF. The CDR3 nucleotides read TGTGCCAGCAGTGTCCCTTTCAGCGGGAGGGCAAACGAGCAGTACTTC.

The V call is TRBV27, the J call TRBJ1-1, with 8 bases that match TRBD1. The V and J ends lost 1 base and 4 bases, in that order; junction bases with no gene match: 8. Germline values: CDR1 MNHEY, CDR2 SMNVEV (reference sequence). The CDR3 is made up of 16 amino acids. For the CDR3, the DNA is TGTGCCAGCAGTTTATTCCCGGGACAGGAGGCCACTGAAGCTTTCTTT. It translates to CASSLFPGQEATEAFF.

V and J are TRBV4-1 and TRBJ2-3, with a weak D call TRBD1 (6 bases). CDR1 MGHRA and CDR2 YSYEKL come from the germline V gene. The V end was cut by 4 bases, the J end by 6 bases, with 14 bases between. The length of the CDR3 is 14 residues. The CDR3 coding sequence is TGCGCCAGCAGCCCGCAGGGGTTCCCCGATACGCAGTATTTT. Its translation: CASSPQGFPDTQYF.

Here the CDR3 reads CASRGGNQPQHF. Written as DNA, the CDR3 is TGCGCCAGCCGGGGGGGCAATCAGCCCCAGCATTTT. The chain has TRBV10-2 and TRBJ1-5; a weak D match, TRBD1 (5 bases). CDR3 size: 12 residues. The germline CDR1 and CDR2 sequences are WSHSY and SAAADI. The ends were cut back, 8 bases at V and 2 bases at J, with 7 bases in the middle.

V and J are TRBV11-2 and TRBJ2-5; D is ambiguous. With 5 bases removed from V and 2 bases from J, the gap between germline ends came to 12 bases. The germline CDR1 and CDR2 sequences are SGHAT and FQNNGV. The CDR3 contains 14 residues. CDR3 in DNA: TGTGCCAGCAGCCCCCAAAGGATGCAAGAGACCCAGTACTTC. This codes for CASSPQRMQETQYF.

The chain carries TRBV6-1 and TRBJ1-2; no firm D call. This CDR3 has 15 amino acids. Germline V gene lookup returns CDR1 MNHNS and CDR2 SASEGT. V was pared by 6 bases and J by 1 base, with 15 bases between. DNA for the CDR3: TGTGCCAGCAGCGAACTCAGGACGGGTAACTATGGCTACACCTTC. Its translation is CASSELRTGNYGYTF.